The next 14 T cell receptor beta chains were all read from a single sample in a study of T cell clones after liver transplantation. TCRdb keeps only in-frame clones here, not all; method: immunoSEQ multiplex PCR. The sample lists 75,000 to 95,000 clones; 83% were seen once. The material sequenced was CD4+ T cells from blood, taken at the 22-month timepoint. Receptors were obtained from a human patient who received a liver transplant. The T cells may partly be graft donor cells.

The V and J genes are TRBV7-6 and TRBJ1-1, with 10 positions matching TRBD1. The V gene's germline CDR1 is SGHVS and CDR2 FNYEAQ. This CDR3 spans 17 amino acids. J gave up 1 base and V 2 bases, and 7 bases lay outside the gene matches. In DNA, the CDR3 is TGTGCCAGCAGCTTAACCGGACAGGGGGGCCCGAACACTGAAGCTTTCTTT. Translation: CASSLTGQGGPNTEAFF.

The chain employs TRBV10-3 and TRBJ1-1; 8 bases match TRBD1. This CDR3 has 14 residues. CDR1 and CDR2 (germline): ENHRY, SYGVKD. Trimming took 4 bases from V and 4 from J; bases not matched to a gene: 5. The CDR3 is CAISGTGGGTEAFF. The DNA for the CDR3 is TGTGCCATCAGTGGCACAGGGGGTGGCACTGAAGCTTTCTTT.

V gene TRBV5-1 combines with J gene TRBJ1-2; tentatively, D is TRBD1 (5 bases). The V gene lost 3 bases and the J gene lost 6 bases, with 18 bases spanning the gap. The CDR3 consists of 15 residues. Germline assignment: CDR1 SGHRS and CDR2 YFSETQ. The DNA for the CDR3 is TGCGCCAGCAGCTCCCTCCGGTTAGGGGATCATGGCTACACCTTC. This sequence encodes CASSSLRLGDHGYTF. The variable domain in full, with the rest retrieved from reference TRBV5-1 and TRBJ1-2, is KAGVTQTPRYLIKTRGQQVTLSCSPISGHRSVSWYQQTPGQGLQFLFEYFSETQRNKGNFPGRFSGRQFSNSRSEMNVSTLELGDSALYLCASSSLRLGDHGYTFGSGTRLTVV.

V and J are TRBV14 and TRBJ2-7; possible D gene TRBD2, 5 bases. Germline CDR1 is SGHDN and CDR2 is FVKESK. The CDR3 totals 12 residues. V lost 5 bases and J lost 6, with 11 bases in between. In DNA form, the CDR3 reads TGTGCCAGCAGCTCGGACTGGTCCGAGCAGTACTTC. Protein product: CASSSDWSEQYF.

The chain uses TRBV5-1 and TRBJ2-1; 7 positions match TRBD2. This CDR3 has 17 residues. The V segment lost 1 base and the J segment 4 bases; nucleotides outside the gene matches: 11. Germline V lookup: CDR1 SGHRS, CDR2 YFSETQ. This chain's CDR3 is CASSLWASGTLYNEQFF. DNA of the CDR3: TGCGCCAGCAGCTTGTGGGCTAGCGGAACCCTTTACAATGAGCAGTTCTTC.

Worth noting for this clone: Relative to the germline gene, one junction end is altered; a read error may explain this. V and J are TRBV7-9 and TRBJ2-1; TRBD2 agrees at 7 bases. The CDR3 is 16 residues long. The V gene's germline CDR1 is SEHNR and CDR2 FQNEAQ (reference sequence). Written as DNA, the CDR3 is TGTGCCAGCAGCCTAGCAGGGAGGGACTCCTACAATGAGCAGTTCTTC. Protein product: CASSLAGRDSYNEQFF.

The chain joins TRBV5-6 to TRBJ2-1; 11 positions agree with TRBD2. The germline V gene encodes CDR1 SGHDT and CDR2 YYEEEE. The CDR3 runs 18 residues. The J segment lost 0 bases and the V segment lost 4 bases, leaving 9 bases of the junction unmatched. The CDR3 sequence is CASSPRTSGLSSYNEQFF. CDR3 coding DNA: TGTGCCAGCAGCCCTAGGACTAGCGGGTTGAGCTCCTACAATGAGCAGTTCTTC. Combining the CDR3 with reference TRBV5-6 and TRBJ2-1 gives the whole variable domain DAGVTQSPTHLIKTRGQQVTLRCSPKSGHDTVSWYQQALGQGPQFIFQYYEEEERQRGNFPDRFSGHQFPNYSSELNVNALLLGDSALYLCASSPRTSGLSSYNEQFFGPGTRLTVL.

The chain recombines TRBV11-2 with TRBJ2-1, with 9 positions matching TRBD1. Germline CDR1 reads SGHAT; CDR2 reads FQNNGV. V lost 3 bases to trimming and J lost 6 bases; unmatched junction nucleotides: 9. The CDR3 has 16 residues. The CDR3 region has the DNA TGTGCCAGCAGCTTCGCCGGGACAGGGAACTTCAATGAGCAGTTCTTC. This codes for CASSFAGTGNFNEQFF.

The chain combines TRBV29-1 with TRBJ1-1; TRBD1 is a possible D gene (6 bases). Germline V gene data show CDR1 as SQVTM and CDR2 as ANQGSEA. V was clipped by 5 bases and J by 0 bases, with 10 bases between them. The CDR3 loop spans 13 amino acids. Here the CDR3 reads CSVSQGLNTEAFF. The CDR3 bases are TGCAGCGTTTCACAGGGATTGAACACTGAAGCTTTCTTT.

This clone was found a few times. This chain connects TRBV4-3 to TRBJ2-3; D remains ambiguous. The V end was cut by 1 base, the J end by 3 bases, with 20 bases between. In germline, CDR1 is LGHNA, CDR2 YSLEER. This CDR3 contains 18 residues. The chain's CDR3 is CASSQVTTLGPGTDTQYF. The DNA for the CDR3 is TGCGCCAGCAGCCAAGTGACGACTTTGGGCCCCGGGACAGATACGCAGTATTTT.

This rearrangement joins TRBV6-1 to TRBJ1-1; 7 positions match TRBD1. The CDR3 runs 13 residues. Germline V lookup: CDR1 MNHNS, CDR2 SASEGT. The V gene end was trimmed by 5 bases and the J gene end by 8 bases; junction bases not matched to a gene: 8. CDR3 sequence (DNA): TGTGCCAGCAGTACGCGACAGGGCCTAGAAGCTTTCTTT. Protein sequence: CASSTRQGLEAFF.

This clone was seen once. The gene calls are TRBV7-2 and TRBJ1-2, with TRBD1 as a possible D gene (6 bases). CDR3 length: 14 residues. Trimming removed 5 bases from V and 4 bases from J, with 14 bases in between. Germline values: CDR1 SGHTA, CDR2 FQGNSA. The CDR3 reads CASSKTTGIYGYTF. The DNA for the CDR3 is TGTGCCAGCAGCAAGACTACAGGGATCTATGGCTACACCTTC.

The chain joins TRBV14 to TRBJ2-1; 7 nucleotides line up with TRBD2. The CDR3 is made up of 15 amino acids. Per the germline V gene, CDR1 is SGHDN and CDR2 is FVKESK. V shed 1 base, J shed 4 bases, and the junction held 4 bases outside the gene matches. CDR3 sequence reads: CASSQGGGWYNEQFF. CDR3 in DNA: TGTGCCAGCAGCCAAGGGGGGGGTTGGTACAATGAGCAGTTCTTC.

The chain recombines TRBV4-1 with TRBJ1-4; D is undetermined. The CDR3 runs to 14 residues. Germline CDR1 reads MGHRA; CDR2 reads YSYEKL. V was shortened by 2 bases and J by 5 bases, with 9 bases between the two germline ends. The CDR3 DNA is TGCGCCAGCAGCCAATCCGGGATGAATGAAAAACTGTTTTTT. Its protein product is CASSQSGMNEKLFF.